This T cell receptor (beta chain) was retrieved from a study of radiation and T cells in renal cell carcinoma. The time point here: blood 2 weeks post-SBRT. Treatment indicated: 15 Gy SBRT to primary tumor, nephrectomy 4 weeks later. Libraries were prepared by immunoSEQ multiplex PCR; TCRdb keeps only in-frame clonotypes and omits some of them. Of about 130,000 clones in the sample, 88% were seen once. This TCR came from a woman aged 70 to 79 with renal cell carcinoma. The source was blood, collected from a patient whose treatment included radiotherapy and nephrectomy.

CDR3 amino acids: CASSYSTNYGYTF. The CDR3, as DNA: TGTGCCAGCAGTTACTCGACAAACTATGGCTACACCTTC. The chain combines TRBV6-5 with TRBJ1-2, with no clear D. Trimming stripped 0 bases from V and 2 bases from J, with 4 bases between. Germline values: CDR1 MNHEY, CDR2 SVGAGI. The CDR3 is made up of 13 amino acids.